This T cell receptor (beta chain) was recovered during a study of identical twins. V lost 6 bases, J lost 3 bases, and 7 bases stayed unmatched. The CDR3 covers 15 residues. Template switching added a universal primer binding site, and final cDNA carried unique molecular identifiers. TCRdb re-called the 5' RACE reads through MiXCR, storing one row per CDR3 protein. The table has roughly 250,000 distinct CDR3 sequences, 7% to 8.5% seen once. Only a few counts were recorded for this clonotype. The same data also went into a second study, on yellow fever vaccine responses in identical twins.

The chain links TRBV12-3 or TRBV12-4 to TRBJ2-5, with 10 bases fitting TRBD1. This receptor was taken from a woman between 18 and 29 years old in good health. Sequencing was carried out using CD8+ T cells sorted from blood. CDR3 coding DNA: TGTGCCAGCAGACTGGGACAGGGGCGGGAAGAGACCCAGTACTTC. As protein: CASRLGQGREETQYF.